These 19 T cell receptor beta chains came from one sample sequenced in a study of shared clonotypes between healthy human individuals. The repertoire was sequenced with immunoSEQ multiplex PCR; TCRdb's copy has only in-frame clones and lacks some. The table shows approximately 2.5 million clones, with roughly 92% occurring only once. The source material was naive CD4+ T cells sorted from blood. Sample subset: CD45RA+ positively selected. The receptors here all came from a man between 18 and 35 years old in good health.

As to this clone: The sample holds other DNA sequences that translate to the same CDR3. As DNA, the CDR3 is TGTGCCAGCAGCTTGGGTCTAGCGAGCACAGATACGCAGTATTTT. This codes for CASSLGLASTDTQYF. The chain carries TRBV5-4 and TRBJ2-3; D might be TRBD2 (6 bases). Per the germline V gene, CDR1 is SGHNT and CDR2 is YYREEE (reference sequence). V lost 0 bases and J lost 0, with 8 bases in between. The CDR3 runs to 15 residues.

This clone was observed a handful of times. J is TRBJ1-5 and V is TRBV30, with 8 bases lining up with TRBD1. Trimming at V came to 2 bases and at J to 0 bases, leaving 9 bases not matched to a gene. The V gene's germline CDR1 is GTSNPN and CDR2 SVGIG (reference sequence). The CDR3 consists of 17 residues. Here the CDR3 reads CAWSRTGWSFSNQPQHF. CDR3 sequence (DNA): TGTGCCTGGAGTAGGACAGGGTGGAGTTTTAGCAATCAGCCCCAGCATTTT.

This chain connects TRBV28 to TRBJ2-1; D perhaps matches TRBD2 (5 bases). V was pared by 5 bases and J by 6 bases, with 11 bases between. This CDR3 spans 13 amino acids. CDR1 is MDHEN, CDR2 SYDVKM, per germline. This chain's CDR3 is CASSSGGSNEQFF. In DNA form, the CDR3 reads TGTGCCAGCAGTAGCGGCGGCAGCAATGAGCAGTTCTTC.

V usage is TRBV10-3 and J usage is TRBJ2-7; 9 positions match TRBD1. Germline assignment: CDR1 ENHRY and CDR2 SYGVKD. CDR3 length equals 14 residues. V lost 6 bases to trimming and J lost 3 bases; unmatched junction nucleotides: 6. The CDR3 nucleotides read TGTGCCATCAGCCCACAGGGGGCTGGCTACGAGCAGTACTTC. It translates to CAISPQGAGYEQYF.

This clone was observed a single time. This chain connects TRBV29-1 to TRBJ1-1, with TRBD1 as a possible D gene (5 bases). The CDR3 runs to 11 residues. Germline V lookup: CDR1 SQVTM, CDR2 ANQGSEA. Trimming left V 7 bases short and J 7 bases short, with 13 bases between. This chain's CDR3 is CSGRTKGEAFF. CDR3 in DNA: TGCAGCGGCCGGACAAAGGGTGAAGCTTTCTTT.

CDR3 nucleotide sequence: TGTGCCAGCAGCGCAAGCGGGAGATACAATGAGCAGTTCTTC. Its protein product is CASSASGRYNEQFF. This sequence joins TRBV5-8 and TRBJ2-1; 8 nucleotides line up with TRBD2. V was pared by 4 bases and J by 4 bases, with 4 bases of the junction left unmatched. Germline V gene sequence: CDR1 SGHTS, CDR2 YDEGEE. This CDR3 has 14 residues.

The chain uses TRBV6-1 and TRBJ2-7; TRBD1 might be the D (6 bases). Trimming stripped 3 bases from V and 4 bases from J, with 13 bases between. Germline V lookup: CDR1 MNHNS, CDR2 SASEGT. CDR3 length: 14 residues. CDR3 in DNA: TGTGCCAGCAGTGAGCGACAGGTGGCATACGAGCAGTACTTC. This translates into CASSERQVAYEQYF.

The rearrangement joins TRBV7-9 to TRBJ2-3; 11 nucleotides agree with TRBD1. J lost 4 bases, V lost 2 bases, and 5 bases had no gene match. The CDR3 has 16 residues. Germline-derived CDR1 and CDR2 are SEHNR and FQNEAQ (reference sequence). CDR3 sequence: CASSLSGTGGADTQYF. The CDR3 DNA reads as TGTGCCAGCAGCTTATCCGGGACAGGGGGTGCAGATACGCAGTATTTT.

This clone came up once. The chain carries TRBV7-9 and TRBJ2-3; D is possibly TRBD2 (6 bases). Trimming removed 3 bases at V and 2 bases at J, with 15 bases between. The CDR3 spans 16 residues. Germline V gene lookup returns CDR1 SEHNR and CDR2 FQNEAQ (reference sequence). The CDR3 sequence: CASSFLSGGDTDTQYF. The CDR3, as DNA: TGTGCCAGCAGCTTCCTTAGCGGAGGGGACACAGATACGCAGTATTTT. The variable domain in full, with the rest retrieved from reference TRBV7-9 and TRBJ2-3, is DTGVSQNPRHKITKRGQNVTFRCDPISEHNRLYWYRQTLGQGPEFLTYFQNEAQLEKSRLLSDRFSAERPKGSFSTLEIQRTEQGDSAMYLCASSFLSGGDTDTQYFGPGTRLTVL.

The table lists this clone with a few counts. Germline and junction disagree at one end, which may indicate a read error. The chain is built from TRBV11-2 and TRBJ1-6; D is unclear. Germline CDR1 SGHAT, CDR2 FQNNGV. The CDR3 length is 12 residues. The CDR3 loop is CASSSDNSPLHF. In DNA, the CDR3 is TGTGCCAGCAGCTCCGATAATTCACCCCTCCACTTT.

This chain uses TRBV10-1 with TRBJ2-5; 7 bases fit TRBD2. Germline-derived CDR1 and CDR2 are WNHNN and SYGVQD (reference sequence). With V trimmed by 4 bases and J by 10 bases, 12 bases remained unmatched. The CDR3 covers 14 residues. DNA of the CDR3: TGCGCCAGCAGTGTTAGTCGCGGGGGAGATAACCAGTACTTC. It specifies CASSVSRGGDNQYF.

J is TRBJ1-1 and V is TRBV25-1; 7 nucleotides align to TRBD1. The CDR3 is made up of 16 amino acids. V lost 3 bases and J lost 3; bases outside the gene matches: 10. The germline gives CDR1 MGHDK, CDR2 SYGVNS. The chain's CDR3 is CASSELVGTVDTEAFF. DNA for the CDR3: TGTGCCAGCAGTGAGTTAGTGGGGACAGTGGACACTGAAGCTTTCTTT.

On this clone itself: This CDR3 is also generated by other DNA sequences in the sample. The chain is built from TRBV7-9 and TRBJ2-3, with TRBD2 identical over 7 bases. The CDR3 is made up of 14 amino acids. Germline CDR1 reads SEHNR; CDR2 reads FQNEAQ (reference sequence). With 3 bases clipped from V and 1 base from J, the junction kept 1 base outside the gene matches. The CDR3 sequence is CASSLAGGTDTQYF. The CDR3 DNA is TGTGCCAGCAGCTTGGCGGGAGGCACAGATACGCAGTATTTT.

The gene calls are TRBV5-4 and TRBJ2-7, with D tentatively TRBD1 (5 bases). The V and J ends lost 4 bases and 1 base respectively, with 9 bases between them. The CDR3 extends over 13 amino acids. In germline, CDR1 is SGHNT, CDR2 YYREEE (reference sequence). Here the CDR3 reads CASSEDTSYEQYF. The CDR3 bases are TGTGCCAGCAGCGAGGACACTTCCTACGAGCAGTACTTC.

V usage is TRBV9 and J usage is TRBJ2-5; a weak D match, TRBD2 (6 bases). From germline, CDR1 is SGDLS and CDR2 YYNGEE. V was pared by 2 bases and J by 4 bases, with 12 bases between. This CDR3 is 14 amino acids long. The DNA of the CDR3 is TGTGCCAGCAGCGTCTCGACTAGACGAGAGACCCAGTACTTC. Amino acids: CASSVSTRRETQYF.

V is TRBV2 and J is TRBJ1-2; 7 nucleotides line up with TRBD1. Trimming at V came to 5 bases and at J to 7 bases, leaving 10 bases not matched to a gene. The CDR3 is made up of 14 amino acids. Germline V gene sequence: CDR1 SNHLY, CDR2 FYNNEI. CDR3 protein: CASSPGTVTGGYTF. CDR3 in DNA: TGTGCCAGCAGTCCCGGGACAGTTACCGGTGGCTACACCTTC.

This chain joins TRBV5-1 and TRBJ1-2, with 7 bases fitting TRBD1. CDR1 is SGHRS and CDR2 is YFSETQ in the germline V gene. The CDR3 extends over 19 amino acids. V dropped 3 bases and J dropped 0; count of bases not matched to a gene: 17. CDR3 bases: TGCGCCAGCAGCTCCCGGAGCCGAACAGGGGTTGATACTAACTATGGCTACACCTTC. Translating it yields CASSSRSRTGVDTNYGYTF.

The chain combines TRBV7-2 with TRBJ2-1; possible D gene TRBD2, 9 bases. Germline assignment: CDR1 SGHTA and CDR2 FQGNSA. Trimming left V 5 bases short and J 6 bases short, with 20 bases between. This CDR3 comprises 16 residues. CDR3 sequence reads: CASSTGGSGSRNEQFF. CDR3 nucleotide sequence: TGTGCCAGCAGCACAGGGGGTAGCGGGAGCCGCAATGAGCAGTTCTTC.

The chain recombines TRBV29-1 with TRBJ2-1; no reliable D call. CDR1 is SQVTM and CDR2 is ANQGSEA in the germline V gene. There are 12 residues in the CDR3. V lost 4 bases, J lost 7 bases, and 11 bases lay in between. The CDR3 DNA sequence: TGCAGCGTTGGACACACCGAGAATGAGCAGTTCTTC. This gives the protein CSVGHTENEQFF.